This passage covers 8 T cell receptor beta chains from one sample sequenced in a study of T cells in localized non-small cell lung cancer. Measured with immunoSEQ multiplex PCR; TCRdb has only the in-frame clones, and not every one. The table shows roughly 7,800 clones, with roughly 92% occurring only once. Sequenced here: peripheral blood, sampled before any cancer treatment. Source of these receptors: a woman between 35 and 70 years old with stage I lung adenocarcinoma.

This chain uses TRBV4-1 with TRBJ2-5; D is ambiguous. Per the germline V gene, CDR1 is MGHRA and CDR2 is YSYEKL. Trimming stripped 0 bases from V and 1 base from J, with 12 bases between. CDR3 length: 16 amino acids. The CDR3 DNA reads TGCGCCAGCAGCCAAGATATGGCGACACGCCAAGAGACCCAGTACTTC. It yields the protein CASSQDMATRQETQYF.

The gene calls are TRBV19 and TRBJ1-5; no definite D call. CDR1 and CDR2 from the germline V gene are LNHDA and SQIVND (reference sequence). The CDR3 contains 13 residues. V lost 5 bases and J lost 6, with 11 bases in between. The CDR3 DNA reads as TGTGCCAGTAGTCTTACCCATCCTCAGCCCCAGCATTTT. Translating gives CASSLTHPQPQHF.

The gene calls are TRBV27 and TRBJ1-5; D ambiguous. Between the trimmed V and J ends, which lost 6 bases and 0 bases, there was a span of 15 bases. This CDR3 is 16 amino acids long. Germline values: CDR1 MNHEY, CDR2 SMNVEV (reference sequence). DNA of the CDR3: TGTGCCAGCAGATTGTGGGCCGGGATTAGCAATCAGCCCCAGCATTTT. It yields the protein CASRLWAGISNQPQHF.

This chain links TRBV2 with TRBJ1-6; D remains ambiguous. Germline loops: CDR1 SNHLY, CDR2 FYNNEI. V lost 4 bases and J 5 bases, leaving 9 bases between the germline ends. CDR3 length equals 14 residues. CDR3 loop: CASSVRQNNSPLHF. The DNA for the CDR3 is TGTGCCAGCAGTGTTCGTCAGAATAATTCACCCCTCCACTTT.

The chain is built from TRBV7-6 and TRBJ2-7, with D possibly being TRBD1 (5 bases). There are 14 residues in the CDR3. Germline CDR1 and CDR2: SGHVS and FNYEAQ. The V end was cut by 0 bases, the J end by 7 bases, with 13 bases between. This CDR3 is CASSLASSGWEQYF. The CDR3 DNA reads as TGTGCCAGCAGCTTAGCGTCGTCAGGGTGGGAGCAGTACTTC.

The chain recombines TRBV9 with TRBJ2-7; TRBD2 agrees at 8 bases. The J segment lost 1 base and the V segment lost 1 base, leaving 4 bases of the junction unmatched. This CDR3 is 15 amino acids long. Germline values: CDR1 SGDLS, CDR2 YYNGEE. The CDR3 DNA is TGTGCCAGCAGCGTAAGCAGCGGGGGTTCCTACGAGCAGTACTTC. The encoded protein is CASSVSSGGSYEQYF.

This chain connects TRBV25-1 to TRBJ2-7, with 12 bases lining up with TRBD1. Trimming took 2 bases from V and 4 from J; bases not matched to a gene: 3. The CDR3 runs 15 residues. Germline-derived CDR1 and CDR2 are MGHDK and SYGVNS. The CDR3 DNA reads TGTGCCAGCAGTGAACCGGGACAGGGGGCATACGAGCAGTACTTC. Translated, it gives CASSEPGQGAYEQYF.

The chain links TRBV5-6 to TRBJ2-3; D is uncertain. The CDR3 sequence is 15 residues long. With 5 bases removed from V and 0 bases from J, the gap between germline ends came to 13 bases. Germline assignment: CDR1 SGHDT and CDR2 YYEEEE. The DNA for the CDR3 is TGTGCCAGCAGTACGGACGGTTCGAGCACAGATACGCAGTATTTT. It codes for CASSTDGSSTDTQYF.